This T cell receptor (beta chain) was retrieved from a study of spatial heterogeneity in lung cancer. On the study more broadly: Correlation of TCR transcript counts in tumor regions with a T cell module score from matched bulk RNA-seq was strong. Study findings and constraints: In tumors, expanded intratumoral alpha and beta TCR counts tracked mutation counts. The estimated TCR-seq coverage of tumor T cells amounted to 7% to 8% when looking at alpha chains and less than 15% when looking at beta chains.

This clonotype rates as medium-sized. Antigen: not known. Time point here: sample taken at primary tumor resection. Without sorting, whole RNA was sequenced from tumor, nontumor lung or frozen PBMC. V gave up 6 bases and J gave up 2 bases, with 11 bases separating them. CDR1 and CDR2 (germline): DFQATT, SNEGSKA (reference sequence). This CDR3 region has 12 residues. Individual TCR cDNA molecules each bore their own unique molecular identifier. TCRdb ran MiXCR on the 5' RACE reads and lists one entry per CDR3 protein. The sample records about 5,100 distinct CDR3 sequences, more than 7.5% being singletons.

Sequencing was performed on lung tumor tissue, taken at surgery. This clonotype originated in a female donor with early-stage non-small cell lung cancer. The gene calls are TRBV20-1 and TRBJ2-7; the D gene is possibly TRBD2 (5 bases). CDR3 sequence (DNA): TGCAGTGCCCGAGGAGGAGCCTACGAGCAGTACGTC. This encodes CSARGGAYEQYV.